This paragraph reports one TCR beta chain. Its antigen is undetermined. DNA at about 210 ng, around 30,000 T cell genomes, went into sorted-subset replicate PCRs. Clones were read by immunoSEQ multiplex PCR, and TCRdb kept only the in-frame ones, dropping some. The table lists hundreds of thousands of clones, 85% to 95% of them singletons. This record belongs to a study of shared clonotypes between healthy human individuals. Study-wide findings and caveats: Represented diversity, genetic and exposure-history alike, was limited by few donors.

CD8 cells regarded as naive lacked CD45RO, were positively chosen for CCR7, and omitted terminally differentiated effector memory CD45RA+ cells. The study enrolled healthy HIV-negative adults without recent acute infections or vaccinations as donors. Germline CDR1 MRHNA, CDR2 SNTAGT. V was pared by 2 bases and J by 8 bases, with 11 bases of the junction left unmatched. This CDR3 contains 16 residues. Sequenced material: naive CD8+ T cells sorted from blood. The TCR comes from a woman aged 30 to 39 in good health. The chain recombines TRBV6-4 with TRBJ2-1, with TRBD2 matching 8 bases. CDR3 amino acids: CASSDGPGGPYDEQFF. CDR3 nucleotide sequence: TGTGCCAGCAGTGACGGGCCGGGAGGGCCGTACGATGAGCAGTTCTTC.